The T cell receptor (beta chain) described here comes from a study of T cell repertoires in aging, cancer and after chemotherapy. Whole-study results and caveats: Across the chemotherapy interval, each cancer cohort showed higher median generation probability, suggesting thymic rebound.

Amplification of TCR beta used genomic DNA extracted from peripheral blood. Multiplex touch-down PCR with TRB-A/B primers amplified rearranged V-D-J TRB sequences. Via MiXCR, TCRdb re-called the multiplex PCR reads, giving one row per CDR3 protein. The sample yields about 5,800 distinct CDR3 sequences, around a quarter seen once. This clonotype is termed medium-sized (0.01 to 0.1%). Antigen unknown. The V segment lost 5 bases and the J segment 3 bases; nucleotides outside the gene matches: 3. Per the germline V gene, CDR1 is SGHNT and CDR2 is YYREEE (reference sequence). This CDR3 comprises 13 residues.

The sample taken for sequencing was blood. The chain recombines TRBV5-4 with TRBJ1-2; TRBD1 agrees at 8 bases. The TCR comes from a human donor with a blood cancer. CDR3 sequence reads: CASRSQGDYGYTF. In DNA form, the CDR3 reads TGTGCCAGCAGATCACAGGGGGACTATGGCTACACCTTC.